This entry features one T cell receptor (beta chain) sequence. Its matching antigen is unknown. These data belong to a study of a mutant IDH1 vaccine in newly diagnosed glioma. Study-level background: Eight vaccinations were given in weeks 1, 3, 5, 7, 11, 15, 19 and 23. Vaccination started 4-6 weeks after radiotherapy alone, or with temozolomide cycles. Study conclusions and caveats: It seemed that pseudoprogression was not linked to changes in the top peripheral T cell clonotypes.

The protocol was immunoSEQ multiplex PCR, while the TCRdb copy is restricted to in-frame clones and leaves out a portion. The sample has over 35,000 clones, approximately 84% seen once. Time point of the sample: week 23, last vaccination. In every dose of vaccine, 300 ug of mutant IDH1 20-mer peptide was given alongside topical imiquimod. Diagnosis in the donors showed new WHO grade 3 or 4 astrocytomas that were IDH1-mutant and ATRX-lost. V lost 6 bases to trimming and J lost 15 bases; unmatched junction nucleotides: 10. In germline, CDR1 is SNHLY, CDR2 FYNNEI. The CDR3 runs to 12 residues. This sample comprised PBMCs, obtained from a glioma patient whose treatment included an IDH1 peptide vaccine. This clonotype was obtained from a woman under 30 with glioma. Some clones in this sample may be carry-over from other donors' samples. V usage is TRBV2 and J usage is TRBJ2-1; TRBD2 aligns across 8 bases. The CDR3 region is CASRWGLGEGFF. CDR3 in DNA: TGTGCCAGCAGGTGGGGACTAGGGGAGGGGTTCTTC.